Listed below are T cell receptor beta chains from one sample, sequenced in a study of response to subunit inactivated influenza vaccine. One entry per CDR3 protein results from TCRdb running MiXCR on the RT-PCR reads. This table holds around 760,000 distinct CDR3 sequences, more than 11% found once. The sample was PBMCs from blood, taken around 14 days before vaccination. The origin of the receptors is a man aged 45-60 years who received an inactivated influenza vaccine. Both conserved end residues are part of each CDR3. Fields, in order: J gene, D gene, clone size, V gene, CDR3 DNA, CDR3 protein. The D gene is left open where the match is weak. Clone size, where shown, is once, few, many, or a class for clones that have expanded.

J: TRBJ2-2; D: TRBD2; size: many; V: TRBV20-1; DNA: TGCAGTGCTAGGGCTAGCGGGAGGGGTAACACCGGGGAGCTGTTTTTT; CDR3: CSARASGRGNTGELFF
J: TRBJ1-2; D: NA; size: few; V: TRBV28; DNA: TGTGCCAGCAATCAGGGGCGCTATGGCTACACCTTC; CDR3: CASNQGRYGYTF
J: TRBJ2-5; D: NA; size: NA; V: TRBV7-8; DNA: TGTGCCAGCAGCTTTGGAGAGGGTTACCAAGAGACCCAGTACTTC; CDR3: CASSFGEGYQETQYF
J: TRBJ2-7; D: NA; size: few; V: TRBV7-2; DNA: TGTGCCAGCAGCGGCCCGTGGTCCTACGAGCAGTACTTC; CDR3: CASSGPWSYEQYF
J: TRBJ2-1; D: NA; size: many; V: TRBV29-1; DNA: TGCAGCGTGTCGGGACGCATACTTGACAATGAGCAGTTCTTC; CDR3: CSVSGRILDNEQFF
J: TRBJ2-1; D: NA; size: few; V: TRBV6-2/TRBV6-3; DNA: TGTGCCAGCAGTTTGGCGCTAGGAACTTTAATGAATGAGCAGTTCTTC; CDR3: CASSLALGTLMNEQFF
J: TRBJ2-3; D: NA; size: few; V: TRBV4-1; DNA: TGCGCCAGCAGCCACCCCGGGGGCACAGATACGCAGTATTTT; CDR3: CASSHPGGTDTQYF
J: TRBJ2-7; D: TRBD2; size: few; V: TRBV11-2; DNA: TGTGCCAGCAGCTCTAGCGGGGGGGCCTTTTACGAGCAGTACTTC; CDR3: CASSSSGGAFYEQYF
J: TRBJ1-5; D: NA; size: NA; V: TRBV6-1; DNA: TGTGCCACGGGGGAGGGCTCCGGCAATCAGCCCCAGCATTTT; CDR3: CATGEGSGNQPQHF
J: TRBJ2-5; D: TRBD1; size: NA; V: TRBV20-1; DNA: TGCAGTGCTCTGAGGACAGGACGAGAGACCCAGTACTTC; CDR3: CSALRTGRETQYF
J: TRBJ2-3; D: NA; size: few; V: TRBV7-9; DNA: TGTGCCAGCAGCCAATCGGACCTAGATACGCAGTATTTT; CDR3: CASSQSDLDTQYF
J: TRBJ2-3; D: NA; size: few; V: TRBV10-2; DNA: TGCGCCAGCAGTCTTGGGTTAGAGCGCGGCACAGATACGCAGTATTTT; CDR3: CASSLGLERGTDTQYF
J: TRBJ2-1; D: NA; size: NA; V: TRBV19; DNA: TGTGCCAGTAGTGCCGGGGAATGGGAGCAGTTCTTC; CDR3: CASSAGEWEQFF
J: TRBJ2-3; D: TRBD1; size: few; V: TRBV20-1; DNA: TGCAGTGCTGGACGACAGGGTCGGGTGGATACGCAGTATTTT; CDR3: CSAGRQGRVDTQYF
J: TRBJ1-2; D: NA; size: many; V: TRBV7-2; DNA: TGTGCCAGCAGCTTAACAGGGCCCTATGGCTACACCTTC; CDR3: CASSLTGPYGYTF
J: TRBJ2-2; D: TRBD2; size: few; V: TRBV7-8; DNA: TGTGCCAGCAGCCAGGGGACTAGCGGTTCCGGGGAGCTGTTTTTT; CDR3: CASSQGTSGSGELFF
J: TRBJ2-7; D: TRBD2; size: NA; V: TRBV7-9; DNA: TGTGCCAGCAGCCGACGAGGGGAGGGCGAGCAGTACTTC; CDR3: CASSRRGEGEQYF
J: TRBJ1-4; D: NA; size: NA; V: TRBV7-9; DNA: TGTGCCAGCAGCTCAAGGGATCGCCTACCCGGTACGGAACTGTTTTTT; CDR3: CASSSRDRLPGTELFF
J: TRBJ1-4; D: TRBD1; size: NA; V: TRBV12-3/TRBV12-4; DNA: TGTGCCAGCAGTTTTTTTCGACAGGGGATAGCAACTAATGAAAAACTGTTTTTT; CDR3: CASSFFRQGIATNEKLFF
J: TRBJ2-3; D: TRBD2; size: few; V: TRBV4-3; DNA: TGCGCCAGCAGCCAAGAAGGGCTAGCGGGGCCAGATACGCAGTATTTT; CDR3: CASSQEGLAGPDTQYF
J: TRBJ2-4; D: NA; size: NA; V: TRBV19; DNA: TGTGCCAGTAGTCTCAGGGCCGACCGGACCAAAAACATTCAGTACTTC; CDR3: CASSLRADRTKNIQYF
J: TRBJ2-5; D: NA; size: few; V: TRBV6-1; DNA: TGTGCCAGCAGCCGCGGAGGATTTGGGCAAGAGACCCAGTACTTC; CDR3: CASSRGGFGQETQYF
J: TRBJ2-7; D: NA; size: NA; V: TRBV6-5; DNA: TGTGCCAGCAGTAACCGGGACGGAGTTTACGAGCAGTACTTC; CDR3: CASSNRDGVYEQYF
J: TRBJ2-5; D: TRBD2; size: few; V: TRBV28; DNA: TGTGCCAGCAGTCAACGGAGGGAGCGGGGAAGCTTC; CDR3: CASSQRRERGSF
J: TRBJ2-1; D: TRBD2; size: few; V: TRBV29-1; DNA: TGCAGCGTTCAAGGGGGACTAGCCTCCTACAATGAGCAGTTCTTC; CDR3: CSVQGGLASYNEQFF
J: TRBJ1-5; D: NA; size: few; V: TRBV30; DNA: TGTGCCTGGAGCGTGGGGGATCAGCCCCAGCATTTT; CDR3: CAWSVGDQPQHF
J: TRBJ2-2; D: NA; size: NA; V: TRBV11-2; DNA: TGTGCCAGCAGCTTAAGTGTTTTAAAGGTCAGGACGAACACCGGGGAGCTGTTTTTT; CDR3: CASSLSVLKVRTNTGELFF
J: TRBJ2-7; D: NA; size: NA; V: TRBV6-1; DNA: TGTGCCAGCAGGCCCCCAGGGCCAGGCGAGCAGTACTTC; CDR3: CASRPPGPGEQYF
J: TRBJ2-1; D: NA; size: NA; V: TRBV3-1; DNA: TGTGCCAGCAGCCAAGATTGGGCTATAGGTGGCTCTGAGCAGTTCTTC; CDR3: CASSQDWAIGGSEQFF
J: TRBJ2-3; D: TRBD2; size: many; V: TRBV12-3/TRBV12-4; DNA: TGTGCCAGCAGTTTTGCCGGGGGGGCCCAAGATACGCAGTATTTT; CDR3: CASSFAGGAQDTQYF
J: TRBJ2-6; D: NA; size: once; V: TRBV6-5; DNA: TGTGCCAGCAGTTACTCGTTTTCAAGATCCTCTGGGGCCAACGTCCTGACTTTC; CDR3: CASSYSFSRSSGANVLTF
J: TRBJ1-4; D: TRBD1; size: many; V: TRBV12-3/TRBV12-4; DNA: TGTGCCAGCAGTGTACGACAGGGCTCAAAACTGTTTTTT; CDR3: CASSVRQGSKLFF
J: TRBJ2-2; D: TRBD2; size: few; V: TRBV11-1; DNA: TGTGCCAGCAGCTTCCGACTAGCGGCGAAAACCGGGGAGCTGTTTTTT; CDR3: CASSFRLAAKTGELFF
J: TRBJ2-1; D: TRBD1; size: NA; V: TRBV12-3/TRBV12-4; DNA: TGTGCCAGCAGGGGACAGGAGTACGATGAGCAGTTCTTC; CDR3: CASRGQEYDEQFF
J: TRBJ1-1; D: NA; size: many; V: TRBV5-5; DNA: TGTGCCAGCAGCGTTACGGGGACCACTGAAGCTTTCTTT; CDR3: CASSVTGTTEAFF
J: TRBJ1-6; D: NA; size: few; V: TRBV6-2/TRBV6-3; DNA: TGTGCCACCTTTGACGGAATTAATTCACCCCTCCACTTT; CDR3: CATFDGINSPLHF
J: TRBJ2-1; D: TRBD2; size: NA; V: TRBV20-1; DNA: TGCTGTGCTAGAGATCGGCGACTAGCGGTAAACAATGAGCAGTTCTTC; CDR3: CCARDRRLAVNNEQFF
J: TRBJ2-3; D: NA; size: NA; V: TRBV29-1; DNA: TGCAGCGTACGGCGGGGGCAAAGCACAGATACGCAGTATTTT; CDR3: CSVRRGQSTDTQYF
J: TRBJ1-5; D: NA; size: many; V: TRBV20-1; DNA: TGCAGTGCTAGTGGACAGCCTCCCGCCCAGCATTTT; CDR3: CSASGQPPAQHF
J: TRBJ2-2; D: TRBD2; size: few; V: TRBV4-2; DNA: TGTGCCAGCAGCCGGGTCCTAGCGGGGAGGAAAACCGGGGAGCTGTTTTTT; CDR3: CASSRVLAGRKTGELFF
J: TRBJ2-5; D: NA; size: NA; V: TRBV20-1; DNA: TGCAGTGCCAACCAAGAGACCCAGTACTTC; CDR3: CSANQETQYF
J: TRBJ1-2; D: NA; size: few; V: TRBV10-3; DNA: TGTGCCATCAGTGTAGAGAGCTCAAACTATGGCTACACCTTC; CDR3: CAISVESSNYGYTF
J: TRBJ2-2; D: TRBD2; size: NA; V: TRBV5-1; DNA: TGCGCCAGCAGCTCCGACGCGGGAGCGAACACCGGGGAGCTGTTTTTT; CDR3: CASSSDAGANTGELFF
J: TRBJ1-6; D: TRBD1; size: few; V: TRBV20-1; DNA: TGCAGTGCTAGAGATCTCCGGGACAGTAATTCACCCCTCCACTTT; CDR3: CSARDLRDSNSPLHF
J: TRBJ1-6; D: NA; size: few; V: TRBV4-3; DNA: TGCGCCAGCAGCCAAGACCCACCCGTGGGCCCCCTCCACTTT; CDR3: CASSQDPPVGPLHF
J: TRBJ1-2; D: NA; size: NA; V: TRBV11-3; DNA: TGTGCCAGCAGCTTAGGTGGAGGGTTGGCCTATGGCTACACCTTC; CDR3: CASSLGGGLAYGYTF
J: TRBJ2-1; D: TRBD2; size: NA; V: TRBV2; DNA: TGTGCCAGCAGGAAATACGGGACTAGCGGGAGAATACAGCAGTTCTTC; CDR3: CASRKYGTSGRIQQFF
J: TRBJ2-7; D: NA; size: NA; V: TRBV4-1; DNA: TGCGCCAGCTCCCCCGGGGGTGCCAGCGGGTACTACGAGCAGTACTTC; CDR3: CASSPGGASGYYEQYF
J: TRBJ2-2; D: NA; size: many; V: TRBV5-1; DNA: TGCGCCAGCAGCTATGGACAGATCGGGGAGCTGTTTTTT; CDR3: CASSYGQIGELFF
J: TRBJ2-5; D: TRBD2; size: NA; V: TRBV18; DNA: TGTGCCAGCTCACCAGGGACTAGCTTCCAAGAGACCCAGTACTTC; CDR3: CASSPGTSFQETQYF